The 26 T cell receptor beta chains below all came from one sample that was sequenced in a study of T cell repertoires in cytomegalovirus infection. TCRdb reanalysed the reads using MiXCR and keeps one entry per CDR3 protein. In the table there are around 740,000 distinct CDR3 sequences, 35% to 45% of which are singletons. Sequencing input: PBMCs. These receptors came from a human donor in good health (CMV status not recorded). Some clones in this sample may be carry-over from other donors' samples.

This rearrangement joins TRBV28 to TRBJ2-7; 11 positions match TRBD2. The V segment lost 7 bases and the J segment 5 bases; nucleotides outside the gene matches: 16. The germline CDR1 and CDR2 sequences are MDHEN and SYDVKM. CDR3 length: 17 amino acids. CDR3 coding DNA: TGTGCCAGCAACTTGCCGACTAGCGGGACTACATTGGACGAGCAGTACTTC. Residues: CASNLPTSGTTLDEQYF.

A single count supports this clonotype. The J gene is TRBJ1-5, the V gene TRBV28; 9 bases agree with TRBD1. Trimming removed 7 bases from V and 0 bases from J; junction bases left unmatched: 10. Looked up from germline, CDR1 is MDHEN and CDR2 is SYDVKM. The CDR3 sequence is 17 residues long. DNA for the CDR3: TGTGCCAGCACAGCGGGACAGGGATCCTATAGCAATCAGCCCCAGCATTTT. It codes for CASTAGQGSYSNQPQHF.

The table lists this clonotype with many counts. J is TRBJ1-5 and V is TRBV25-1, with a weak D call TRBD1 (5 bases). The germline V gene has CDR1 MGHDK and CDR2 SYGVNS. This CDR3 has 19 residues. The ends were cut back, 4 bases at V and 6 bases at J, with 28 bases in the middle. CDR3 protein: CASSGLIDRPSTGGQPQHF. The CDR3 nucleotides read TGTGCCAGCAGTGGCTTAATCGACAGACCTTCAACTGGGGGTCAGCCCCAGCATTTT.

The rearrangement uses TRBV6-6 and TRBJ1-1; 8 bases align to TRBD1. This CDR3 region has 16 residues. Germline V gene lookup returns CDR1 MNHNY and CDR2 SVGAGI (reference sequence). Losses at the gene ends were 5 bases for V and 4 bases for J; bases not matched to a gene: 12. CDR3 protein: CASSTRGWTGRTEAFF. The CDR3 bases are TGTGCCAGCAGTACCCGGGGCTGGACAGGGCGCACTGAAGCTTTCTTT.

This chain links TRBV7-2 with TRBJ2-6; D ambiguous. CDR3 length: 17 amino acids. V was clipped by 2 bases and J by 3 bases, with 14 bases between them. Germline V gene data show CDR1 as SGHTA and CDR2 as FQGNSA. The CDR3 DNA is TGTGCCAGCAGCTTATCCAGGCCTGCTCTTGGGGCCAACGTCCTGACTTTC. Protein product: CASSLSRPALGANVLTF.

This clonotype was detected ten times or more. CDR3 coding DNA: TGTGCCAGCAGCTTTAGGGGTTCCTCCTACGAGCAGTACTTC. As protein: CASSFRGSSYEQYF. The V call is TRBV7-9, the J call TRBJ2-7, with D perhaps TRBD1 (5 bases). The CDR3 extends over 14 amino acids. CDR1 is SEHNR and CDR2 is FQNEAQ in the germline V gene (reference sequence). The ends were cut back, 3 bases at V and 0 bases at J, with 9 bases in the middle.

The rearrangement links TRBV5-1 to TRBJ2-7; D might be TRBD1 (5 bases). The CDR3 totals 12 residues. CDR1 is SGHRS and CDR2 is YFSETQ in the germline V gene. Trimming pared 3 bases from V and 6 bases from J, leaving 10 bases between. In nucleotides, the CDR3 is TGCGCCAGCAGCTACGAAGGGGTCGAGCAGTACTTC. Protein sequence: CASSYEGVEQYF. Complete variable domain (other parts from reference TRBV5-1 and TRBJ2-7): KAGVTQTPRYLIKTRGQQVTLSCSPISGHRSVSWYQQTPGQGLQFLFEYFSETQRNKGNFPGRFSGRQFSNSRSEMNVSTLELGDSALYLCASSYEGVEQYFGPGTRLTVT.

In this sample, this clonotype turned up many times. The rearrangement uses TRBV25-1 and TRBJ1-3; 11 nucleotides match TRBD1. V gave up 4 bases and J gave up 4 bases; unmatched junction bases: 12. Germline lookup yields CDR1 MGHDK and CDR2 SYGVNS. The CDR3 runs 18 residues. CDR3 sequence reads: CASSALGGQGAKGNTIYF. Written as DNA, the CDR3 is TGTGCCAGCAGTGCCCTTGGAGGACAGGGGGCTAAAGGAAACACCATATATTTT.

This rearrangement joins TRBV19 to TRBJ2-2; D remains ambiguous. Trimming left V 7 bases short and J 0 bases short, with 15 bases between. The germline gives CDR1 LNHDA, CDR2 SQIVND (reference sequence). The CDR3 has 16 residues. For the CDR3, the DNA is TGTGCCAGTACCCTGGGTCAGGCTCCGAACACCGGGGAGCTGTTTTTT. Its protein is CASTLGQAPNTGELFF.

As to this clonotype: A read error may be the cause here, since a much bigger clone is one base away. This chain connects TRBV20-1 to TRBJ2-3, with D tentatively TRBD1 (5 bases). This CDR3 is built from 13 residues. Germline lookup yields CDR1 DFQATT and CDR2 SNEGSKA (reference sequence). As DNA, the CDR3 is TGCAGTGCTAGAAAACCCAGGGCAGATACGCCGTATTTT. Translating gives CSARKPRADTPYF.

V gene TRBV7-2 combines with J gene TRBJ2-2, with 12 bases identical to TRBD2. Looked up from germline, CDR1 is SGHTA and CDR2 is FQGNSA. The CDR3 is made up of 17 amino acids. The junction had 6 bases not matched to a gene; V was cut back by 5 bases and J by 2 bases. The CDR3 reads CASSRTSGTRNTGELFF. The CDR3 nucleotides are TGTGCCAGCAGCCGGACTAGCGGGACTAGAAACACCGGGGAGCTGTTTTTT. Using reference TRBV7-2 and TRBJ2-2 for the parts outside the CDR3, the full variable domain is GAGVSQSPSNKVTEKGKDVELRCDPISGHTALYWYRQSLGQGLEFLIYFQGNSAPDKSGLPSDRFSAERTGGSVSTLTIQRTQQEDSAVYLCASSRTSGTRNTGELFFGEGSRLTVL.

The chain employs TRBV7-6 and TRBJ1-4; D remains unclear. Germline assignment: CDR1 SGHVS and CDR2 FNYEAQ. The CDR3 length is 14 residues. The germline V and J ends were trimmed by 4 bases and 8 bases, with 14 bases remaining between them. The CDR3 DNA is TGTGCCAGCAGCTCGCGAGGGTCCCGCGAAAAACTGTTTTTT. Protein: CASSSRGSREKLFF.

This chain uses TRBV29-1 with TRBJ1-2; 7 positions agree with TRBD1. This CDR3 is 13 amino acids long. Germline loops: CDR1 SQVTM, CDR2 ANQGSEA. Trimming at V came to 4 bases and at J to 5 bases, leaving 7 bases not matched to a gene. In nucleotides, the CDR3 is TGCAGCGTTGGACAGGGTGCCGTGTATGGCTACACCTTC. As protein: CSVGQGAVYGYTF.

To note about this clonotype: At one end the junction does not follow the germline gene, possibly because of a read error. This chain uses TRBV4-1 with TRBJ2-2, with TRBD1 matching over 9 bases. CDR1 and CDR2 (germline): MGHRA, YSYEKL. This CDR3 is built from 16 residues. The CDR3 protein is CASSRTGGAGTVELFF. The CDR3 nucleotides are TGCGCCAGCAGCCGAACAGGGGGCGCGGGCACCGTGGAGCTGTTTTTT.

This clonotype was recorded a few times. The DNA of the CDR3 is TGCAGCGTTACTAGCGGAAGCTCCTACAATGAGCAGTTCTTC. Its translation is CSVTSGSSYNEQFF. The chain joins TRBV29-1 to TRBJ2-1; 8 bases agree with TRBD2. Germline CDR1 reads SQVTM; CDR2 reads ANQGSEA. The CDR3 length is 14 residues. Trimming cost V 5 bases and J 0 bases; bases outside gene matches: 3.

Only a few counts were recorded for this clonotype. The chain joins TRBV28 to TRBJ1-6; D might be TRBD1 (5 bases). The CDR3 contains 14 residues. In germline, CDR1 is MDHEN, CDR2 SYDVKM. Trimming took 11 bases from V and 5 from J, leaving 16 bases between them. The CDR3 sequence is CAAGGERDNSPLHF. The CDR3 coding sequence is TGTGCCGCCGGGGGGGAGAGGGATAATTCACCCCTCCACTTT.

This clonotype has ten or more counts. The chain uses TRBV7-8 and TRBJ1-5, with D unresolved. Trimming pared 4 bases from V and 2 bases from J, leaving 9 bases between. Germline V gives CDR1 SGHVS, CDR2 FQNEAQ. The CDR3 has 14 residues. CDR3 coding DNA: TGTGCCAGCAGCTACGGGCCACGCAATCAGCCCCAGCATTTT. It specifies CASSYGPRNQPQHF.

The rearrangement links TRBV5-1 to TRBJ1-2, with TRBD1 as a possible D gene (6 bases). The CDR3 is made up of 13 amino acids. Trimming stripped 4 bases from V and 6 bases from J, with 13 bases between. Germline V gene lookup returns CDR1 SGHRS and CDR2 YFSETQ. The CDR3 protein is CASSGTLSNGYTF. In nucleotides, the CDR3 is TGCGCCAGCAGCGGGACACTTAGTAATGGCTACACCTTC.

This clonotype was seen repeatedly, ten times or more. The gene calls are TRBV7-6 and TRBJ2-1; D call uncertain. The CDR3 has 17 amino acids. The V and J ends lost 1 base and 0 bases respectively, with 13 bases between them. The germline V gene has CDR1 SGHVS and CDR2 FNYEAQ. Here the CDR3 reads CASSLGSLPSSYNEQFF. For the CDR3, the DNA is TGTGCCAGCAGCTTAGGGTCGCTACCGAGCTCCTACAATGAGCAGTTCTTC.

This clonotype was seen only once. The chain joins TRBV28 to TRBJ2-1, with D uncertain. The CDR3 runs 12 residues. Germline V gene sequence: CDR1 MDHEN, CDR2 SYDVKM. V dropped 6 bases and J dropped 8 bases, with 11 bases sitting between them. The CDR3 loop reads CASRGFRDEQFF. CDR3 bases: TGTGCCAGCAGGGGGTTTCGCGATGAGCAGTTCTTC.

V gene TRBV19 combines with J gene TRBJ1-1; no definite D call. The CDR3 is made up of 13 amino acids. Germline CDR1 is LNHDA and CDR2 is SQIVND (reference sequence). V was cut by 3 bases and J by 0 bases, with 5 bases left in between. The CDR3 loop reads CASSIGVNTEAFF. The DNA of the CDR3 is TGTGCCAGTAGTATTGGAGTGAACACTGAAGCTTTCTTT.

This clonotype was seen a single time. This sequence joins TRBV30 and TRBJ1-5, with a possible D match to TRBD1 (6 bases). The CDR3 is made up of 16 amino acids. The germline CDR1 and CDR2 sequences are GTSNPN and SVGIG (reference sequence). Trimming stripped 3 bases from V and 6 bases from J, with 21 bases between. Here the CDR3 reads CAWSEGQQGFTQPQHF. DNA of the CDR3: TGTGCCTGGAGCGAGGGGCAACAGGGATTCACTCAGCCCCAGCATTTT.

This rearrangement joins TRBV12-3 or TRBV12-4 to TRBJ2-7; 13 nucleotides match TRBD2. The CDR3 length is 17 residues. V was pared by 6 bases and J by 3 bases, with 11 bases of the junction left unmatched. The CDR3 loop is CASRPRLAGGRGYEQYF. Here the CDR3 DNA reads TGTGCCAGCAGACCCCGACTAGCGGGAGGACGAGGCTACGAGCAGTACTTC.

This clonotype was seen only a few times. The CDR3: CATSRAGQNYEQYF. In nucleotides, the CDR3 is TGTGCCACCAGCAGAGCGGGCCAGAACTACGAGCAGTACTTC. This chain links TRBV15 with TRBJ2-7; unclear D gene. Germline values: CDR1 LNHNV, CDR2 YYDKDF (reference sequence). The CDR3 has 14 residues. V was clipped by 1 base and J by 3 bases, with 10 bases between them.

V usage is TRBV27 and J usage is TRBJ2-7; the D gene is possibly TRBD2 (6 bases). CDR3 size: 14 residues. Trimming stripped 10 bases from V and 3 bases from J, with 19 bases between. Germline CDR1 reads MNHEY; CDR2 reads SMNVEV (reference sequence). The CDR3 sequence: CATRRASEYYEQYF. The CDR3 DNA follows: TGTGCCACCCGGCGGGCTAGCGAGTACTACGAGCAGTACTTC.

This chain joins TRBV12-3 or TRBV12-4 and TRBJ1-6; D ambiguous. The CDR3 is 13 residues long. V was shortened by 6 bases and J by 7 bases, with 10 bases between the two germline ends. The CDR3 DNA reads as TGTGCCAGCAGACTTGGCGGCAATTCACCCCTCCACTTT. Translation gives CASRLGGNSPLHF.